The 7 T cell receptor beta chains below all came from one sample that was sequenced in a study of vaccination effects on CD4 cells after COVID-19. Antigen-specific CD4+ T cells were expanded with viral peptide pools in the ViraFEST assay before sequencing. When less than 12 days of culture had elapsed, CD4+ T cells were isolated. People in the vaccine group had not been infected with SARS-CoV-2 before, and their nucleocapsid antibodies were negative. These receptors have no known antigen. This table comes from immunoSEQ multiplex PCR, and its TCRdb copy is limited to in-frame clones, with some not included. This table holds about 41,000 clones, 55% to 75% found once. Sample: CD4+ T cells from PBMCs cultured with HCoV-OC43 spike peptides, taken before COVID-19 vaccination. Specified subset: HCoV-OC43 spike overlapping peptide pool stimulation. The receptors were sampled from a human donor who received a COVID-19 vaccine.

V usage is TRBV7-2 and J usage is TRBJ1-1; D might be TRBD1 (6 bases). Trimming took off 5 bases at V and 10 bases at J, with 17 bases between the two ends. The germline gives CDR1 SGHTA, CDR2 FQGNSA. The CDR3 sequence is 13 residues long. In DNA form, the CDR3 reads TGTGCCAGCAGCCCAGTGGGGGGGCAGGGAGCTTTCTTT. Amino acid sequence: CASSPVGGQGAFF.

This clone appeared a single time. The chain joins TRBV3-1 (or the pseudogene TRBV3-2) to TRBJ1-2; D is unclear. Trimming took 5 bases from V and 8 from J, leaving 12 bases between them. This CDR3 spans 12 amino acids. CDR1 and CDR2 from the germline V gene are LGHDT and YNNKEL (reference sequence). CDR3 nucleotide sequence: TGTGCCAGCAGCATCCATCCCAGGGGCTACACCTTC. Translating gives CASSIHPRGYTF.

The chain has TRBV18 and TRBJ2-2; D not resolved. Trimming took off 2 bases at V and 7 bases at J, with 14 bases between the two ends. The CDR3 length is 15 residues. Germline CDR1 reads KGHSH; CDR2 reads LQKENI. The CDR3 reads CASSPYQASDGELFF. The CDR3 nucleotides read TGTGCCAGCTCACCATACCAGGCGAGCGACGGGGAGCTGTTTTTT.

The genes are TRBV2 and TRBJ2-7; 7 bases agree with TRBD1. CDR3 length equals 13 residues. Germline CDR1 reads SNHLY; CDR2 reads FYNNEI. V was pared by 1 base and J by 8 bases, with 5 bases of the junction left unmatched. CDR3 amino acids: CASSEEKTGKQYF. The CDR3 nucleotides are TGTGCCAGCAGTGAAGAAAAGACAGGGAAGCAGTACTTC.

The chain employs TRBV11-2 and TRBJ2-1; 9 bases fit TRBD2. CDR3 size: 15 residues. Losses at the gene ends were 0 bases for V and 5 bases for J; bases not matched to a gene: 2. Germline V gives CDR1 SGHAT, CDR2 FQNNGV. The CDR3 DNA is TGTGCCAGCAGCTTAGAGCCTAGCGGGAACAATGAGCAGTTCTTC. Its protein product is CASSLEPSGNNEQFF. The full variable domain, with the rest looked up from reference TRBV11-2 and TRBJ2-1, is EAGVAQSPRYKIIEKRQSVAFWCNPISGHATLYWYQQILGQGPKLLIQFQNNGVVDDSQLPKDRFSAERLKGVDSTLKIQPAKLEDSAVYLCASSLEPSGNNEQFFGPGTRLTVL.

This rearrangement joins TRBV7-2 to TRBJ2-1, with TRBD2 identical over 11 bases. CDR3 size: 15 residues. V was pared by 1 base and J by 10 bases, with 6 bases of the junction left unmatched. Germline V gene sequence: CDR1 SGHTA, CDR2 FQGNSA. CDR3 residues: CASSLEIAGGPEQFF. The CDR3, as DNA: TGTGCCAGCAGCTTAGAAATAGCGGGAGGGCCGGAGCAGTTCTTC. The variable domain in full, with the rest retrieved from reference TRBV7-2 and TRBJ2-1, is GAGVSQSPSNKVTEKGKDVELRCDPISGHTALYWYRQSLGQGLEFLIYFQGNSAPDKSGLPSDRFSAERTGGSVSTLTIQRTQQEDSAVYLCASSLEIAGGPEQFFGPGTRLTVL.

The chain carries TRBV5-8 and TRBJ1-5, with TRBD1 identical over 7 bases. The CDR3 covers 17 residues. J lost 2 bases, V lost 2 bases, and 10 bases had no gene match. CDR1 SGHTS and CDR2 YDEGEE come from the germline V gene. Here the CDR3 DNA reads TGTGCCAGCAGCTTATCGGAGGGGGCGCTGGGCAATCAGCCCCAGCATTTT. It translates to CASSLSEGALGNQPQHF. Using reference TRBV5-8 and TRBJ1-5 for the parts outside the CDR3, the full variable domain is EAGVTQSPTHLIKTRGQQATLRCSPISGHTSVYWYQQALGLGLQFLLWYDEGEERNRGNFPPRFSGRQFPNYSSELNVNALELEDSALYLCASSLSEGALGNQPQHFGDGTRLSIL.